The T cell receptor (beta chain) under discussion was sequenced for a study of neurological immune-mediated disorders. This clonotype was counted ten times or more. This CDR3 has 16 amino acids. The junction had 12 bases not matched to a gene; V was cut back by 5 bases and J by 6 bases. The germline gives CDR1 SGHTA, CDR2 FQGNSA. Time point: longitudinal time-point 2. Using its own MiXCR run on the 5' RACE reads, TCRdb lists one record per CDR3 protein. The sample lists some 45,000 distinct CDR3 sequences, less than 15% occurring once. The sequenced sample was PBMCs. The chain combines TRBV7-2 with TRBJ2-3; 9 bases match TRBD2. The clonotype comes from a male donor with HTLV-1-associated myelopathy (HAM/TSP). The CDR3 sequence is CASSPGGSGGPDTQYF. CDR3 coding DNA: TGTGCCAGCAGCCCCGGTGGTAGCGGGGGTCCCGATACGCAGTATTTT.